These T cell receptor beta chains were read from a single sample in a study of T-cell memory formation after mild COVID-19. TCRdb ran MiXCR on the 5' RACE reads and lists one entry per CDR3 protein. The data hold some 110,000 distinct CDR3 sequences, with around 12% observed a single time. Sequenced material: PBMCs or a T cell subset sorted from them (not recorded which). The receptors were gathered from an adult woman who had mild COVID-19 (a few samples of this study predate the infection). Cell type and time point are not known. The CDR3 runs from the conserved cysteine through the conserved F or W. Fields, in order: D gene, J gene, clone size, V gene, CDR3 protein, CDR3 DNA. D genes are given only for firm matches. Clone size, where shown, is once, few, many, or a class for clones that have expanded.

>.|TRBJ2-5|few|TRBV4-3
CASSQDWGETQYF
TGCGCCAGCAGCCAAGACTGGGGCGAGACCCAGTACTTC
>.|TRBJ2-7|.|TRBV27
CASSYGGLPYEQYF
TGTGCCAGCAGTTACGGCGGGTTACCCTACGAGCAGTACTTC
>.|TRBJ1-1|.|TRBV9
CASSVAGEGTEAFF
TGTGCCAGCAGCGTAGCCGGGGAGGGCACTGAAGCTTTCTTT
>TRBD2|TRBJ2-3|.|TRBV7-2
CASSLIAEAGVLDTQYF
TGTGCCAGCAGCTTAATTGCCGAAGCGGGAGTATTAGATACGCAGTATTTT
>.|TRBJ2-7|few|TRBV30
CAWSPVVYEQYF
TGTGCCTGGAGTCCCGTTGTTTACGAGCAGTACTTC
>.|TRBJ2-5|few|TRBV5-1
CASSASDRDPWETQYF
TGCGCCAGCAGCGCTTCTGACCGGGACCCTTGGGAGACCCAGTACTTC
>.|TRBJ2-1|.|TRBV6-1
CASSSRTLYNEQFF
TGTGCCAGCAGTTCCCGGACGCTTTACAATGAGCAGTTCTTC
>.|TRBJ2-5|once|TRBV30
CAFTGGRETQYF
TGTGCCTTCACCGGAGGGAGAGAGACCCAGTACTTC
>.|TRBJ1-4|.|TRBV14
CASSALVDSEKLFF
TGTGCCAGCAGCGCGCTAGTCGACAGTGAAAAACTGTTTTTT
>.|TRBJ2-1|few|TRBV9
CASSSSSWREQFF
TGTGCCAGCAGCTCCTCTAGCTGGCGTGAGCAGTTCTTC
>TRBD2|TRBJ2-3|.|TRBV11-3
CASSTIAGRGTDTQYF
TGTGCCAGCAGCACTATAGCGGGAAGGGGCACAGATACGCAGTATTTT
>TRBD1|TRBJ2-7|few|TRBV9
CASSVARDSSYEQYF
TGTGCCAGCAGCGTAGCTCGGGACAGCTCCTACGAGCAGTACTTC
>TRBD2|TRBJ2-1|.|TRBV19
CASSISGLAGDREQFF
TGTGCCAGTAGTATATCGGGACTAGCGGGAGATCGAGAGCAGTTCTTC
>.|TRBJ2-7|.|TRBV5-1
CASHFGGSSYEQYF
TGCGCCAGTCACTTCGGGGGAAGCTCCTACGAGCAGTACTTC
>.|TRBJ2-2|few|TRBV3-1
CASSQDLYFGQGGTGELFF
TGTGCCAGCAGCCAAGATCTTTATTTCGGGCAGGGGGGCACCGGGGAGCTGTTTTTT
>.|TRBJ1-5|.|TRBV7-9
CASSLAETGVYSNQPQHF
TGTGCCAGCAGCTTAGCAGAGACTGGGGTGTATAGCAATCAGCCCCAGCATTTT
>.|TRBJ2-4|many|TRBV7-8
CASSPDRLAKNIQYF
TGTGCCAGCAGCCCCGACCGCCTAGCCAAAAACATTCAGTACTTC
>.|TRBJ2-3|few|TRBV7-2
CASSSYRTRTDTQYF
TGTGCCAGCAGCTCCTACAGGACCCGCACAGATACGCAGTATTTT
>TRBD2|TRBJ2-2|.|TRBV12-3/TRBV12-4
CASSLSSGSFGELFF
TGTGCCAGCAGTTTGAGTAGCGGGAGCTTCGGGGAGCTGTTTTTT
>TRBD2|TRBJ2-1|.|TRBV24-1
CATSDPSGRSGHEQFF
TGTGCCACCAGTGATCCTAGCGGGAGGAGTGGGCATGAGCAGTTCTTC
>.|TRBJ2-1|.|TRBV29-1
CSAGVVEGNEQFF
TGCAGCGCCGGGGTCGTCGAGGGGAATGAGCAGTTCTTC
>TRBD2|TRBJ2-2|many|TRBV20-1
CSARDPSGRIQDTGELFF
TGCAGTGCTAGAGATCCGAGCGGGAGGATCCAAGACACCGGGGAGCTGTTTTTT
>TRBD2|TRBJ2-1|.|TRBV12-3/TRBV12-4
CASRGFLASGTTSVVYEQFF
TGTGCAAGCAGGGGGTTTTTGGCTAGCGGGACAACCTCGGTTGTGTATGAGCAGTTCTTC
>TRBD2|TRBJ2-7|few|TRBV9
CASSAYSGLAVRVDEQYF
TGTGCCAGCAGCGCCTACTCGGGACTAGCGGTTCGGGTGGACGAGCAGTACTTC
>TRBD2|TRBJ2-3|few|TRBV3-1
CASSLHLSGGAGDTQYF
TGTGCCAGCAGCCTGCATCTTAGCGGGGGGGCGGGAGATACGCAGTATTTT
>.|TRBJ1-6|few|TRBV5-1
CASSLSGGRESPLHF
TGCGCCAGCAGCTTAAGTGGGGGACGAGAGTCACCCCTCCACTTT
>.|TRBJ2-3|few|TRBV11-2
CASSLVGGGARDTQYF
TGTGCCAGCAGCTTAGTGGGGGGCGGGGCGAGGGATACGCAGTATTTT
>.|TRBJ2-7|few|TRBV7-9
CASSLGQGRAYEQYF
TGTGCCAGCAGCTTAGGACAGGGGAGGGCCTACGAGCAGTACTTC
>TRBD1|TRBJ1-5|many|TRBV6-5
CASSYQGDQPQHF
TGTGCCAGCAGTTACCAGGGGGATCAGCCCCAGCATTTT
>TRBD1|TRBJ1-4|few|TRBV7-2
CASSLVTGDGKLFF
TGTGCCAGCAGCTTAGTGACAGGGGATGGAAAACTGTTTTTT
>.|TRBJ1-4|few|TRBV4-3
CASSQDGKEVLFF
TGCGCCAGCAGCCAAGATGGGAAAGAAGTGCTGTTTTTT
>.|TRBJ2-1|.|TRBV12-3/TRBV12-4
CASSRGGADNEQFF
TGTGCCAGCAGTCGAGGCGGCGCGGACAATGAGCAGTTCTTC
>.|TRBJ2-1|.|TRBV5-1
CASSLTQGYNEQFF
TGCGCCAGCAGCTTGACCCAGGGGTACAATGAGCAGTTCTTC
>.|TRBJ2-7|many|TRBV5-1
CASSLGQGIEQYF
TGCGCCAGCAGCTTGGGTCAGGGAATCGAGCAGTACTTC
>TRBD2|TRBJ2-3|few|TRBV3-1
CASSQVAGGMTDTQYF
TGTGCCAGCAGCCAAGTTGCGGGGGGTATGACAGATACGCAGTATTTT
>TRBD1|TRBJ2-1|few|TRBV5-1
CASRPPGQTYNEQFF
TGCGCCAGCAGACCACCGGGACAGACTTACAATGAGCAGTTCTTC
>TRBD2|TRBJ2-2|.|TRBV7-2
CASSFPRTSGGVNTGELFF
TGTGCCAGCAGCTTCCCTCGGACTAGCGGGGGGGTGAACACCGGGGAGCTGTTTTTT
>.|TRBJ2-7|few|TRBV11-3
CASSGAGVTYEQYF
TGTGCCAGCAGCGGCGCAGGGGTTACCTACGAGCAGTACTTC
>.|TRBJ2-1|few|TRBV11-3
CASSQRTLSHYNEQFF
TGTGCCAGCAGCCAACGCACTTTGTCTCACTACAATGAGCAGTTCTTC
>.|TRBJ2-5|many|TRBV7-6
CASSLERSVETQYF
TGTGCCAGCAGCTTAGAGAGGAGCGTGGAGACCCAGTACTTC
>TRBD1|TRBJ2-3|few|TRBV27
CASSLYTGGFPDTQYF
TGTGCCAGCAGTTTATATACAGGGGGCTTTCCAGATACGCAGTATTTT
>.|TRBJ2-7|.|TRBV24-1
CATSELDGDEQYF
TGTGCCACCAGTGAGTTGGACGGGGACGAGCAGTACTTC
>.|TRBJ2-2|few|TRBV7-9
CASSFAGAAQNTGELFF
TGTGCCAGCAGCTTCGCCGGGGCGGCACAGAACACCGGGGAGCTGTTTTTT
>.|TRBJ2-5|many|TRBV27
CASSLSFQGYQETQYF
TGTGCCAGCAGTTTATCATTCCAGGGCTACCAAGAGACCCAGTACTTC
>TRBD2|TRBJ2-1|.|TRBV12-3/TRBV12-4
CASTLAGWYNEQFF
TGTGCCAGCACGCTAGCGGGGTGGTACAATGAGCAGTTCTTC
>TRBD2|TRBJ2-7|.|TRBV20-1
CSAEGRESYEQYF
TGCAGTGCCGAGGGGCGGGAGTCCTACGAGCAGTACTTC
>TRBD2|TRBJ2-4|many|TRBV7-9
CASSSRTSGGTLKAKNIQYF
TGTGCCAGCAGCTCCCGGACTAGCGGGGGGACTCTAAAAGCCAAAAACATTCAGTACTTC
>.|TRBJ1-1|few|TRBV7-9
CASSSPREAFF
TGTGCCAGCAGCTCCCCCCGTGAAGCTTTCTTT
>.|TRBJ2-1|few|TRBV6-1
CASSVFGTENNEQFF
TGTGCCAGCAGTGTGTTCGGGACTGAGAACAATGAGCAGTTCTTC
>.|TRBJ2-7|.|TRBV2
CASSEVVGYEQYF
TGTGCCAGCAGTGAAGTAGTCGGGTACGAGCAGTACTTC